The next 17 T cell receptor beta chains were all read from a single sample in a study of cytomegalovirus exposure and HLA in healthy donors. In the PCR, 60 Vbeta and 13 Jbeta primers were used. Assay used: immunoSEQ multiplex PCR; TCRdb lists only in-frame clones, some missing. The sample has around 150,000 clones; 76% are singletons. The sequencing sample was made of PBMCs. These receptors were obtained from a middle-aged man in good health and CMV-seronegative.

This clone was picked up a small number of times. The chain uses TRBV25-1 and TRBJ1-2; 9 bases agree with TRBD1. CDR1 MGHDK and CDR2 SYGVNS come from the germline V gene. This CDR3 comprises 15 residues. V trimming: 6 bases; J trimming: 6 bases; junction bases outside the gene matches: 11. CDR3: CASSPPGQGFDGYTF. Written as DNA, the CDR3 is TGTGCCAGCAGCCCCCCGGGACAGGGTTTCGATGGCTACACCTTC.

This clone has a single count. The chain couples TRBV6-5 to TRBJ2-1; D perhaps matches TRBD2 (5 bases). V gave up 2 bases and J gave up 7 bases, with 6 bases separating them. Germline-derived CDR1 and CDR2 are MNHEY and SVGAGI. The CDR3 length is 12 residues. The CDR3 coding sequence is TGTGCCAGCAGTTACGGCGGGAATGAGCAGTTCTTC. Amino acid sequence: CASSYGGNEQFF.

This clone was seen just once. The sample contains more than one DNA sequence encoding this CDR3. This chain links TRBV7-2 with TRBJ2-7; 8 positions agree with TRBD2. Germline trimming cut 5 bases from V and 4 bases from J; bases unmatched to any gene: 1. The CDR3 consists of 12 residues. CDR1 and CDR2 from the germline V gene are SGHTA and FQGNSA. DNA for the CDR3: TGTGCCAGCAGCCCGGGAGGGTACGAGCAGTACTTC. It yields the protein CASSPGGYEQYF. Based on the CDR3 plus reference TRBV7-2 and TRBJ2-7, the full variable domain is GAGVSQSPSNKVTEKGKDVELRCDPISGHTALYWYRQSLGQGLEFLIYFQGNSAPDKSGLPSDRFSAERTGGSVSTLTIQRTQQEDSAVYLCASSPGGYEQYFGPGTRLTVT.

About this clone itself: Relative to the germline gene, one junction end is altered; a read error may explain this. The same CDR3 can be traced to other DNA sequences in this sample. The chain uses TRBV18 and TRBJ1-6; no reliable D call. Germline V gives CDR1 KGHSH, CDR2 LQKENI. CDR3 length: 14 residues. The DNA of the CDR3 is TGTGCCAGCTCCCCACGCGGGGAGGATTCACCCCTCCACTTT. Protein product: CASSPRGEDSPLHF. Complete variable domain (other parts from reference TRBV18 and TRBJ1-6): NAGVMQNPRHLVRRRGQEARLRCSPMKGHSHVYWYRQLPEEGLKFMVYLQKENIIDESGMPKERFSAEFPKEGPSILRIQQVVRGDSAAYFCASSPRGEDSPLHFGNGTRLTVT.

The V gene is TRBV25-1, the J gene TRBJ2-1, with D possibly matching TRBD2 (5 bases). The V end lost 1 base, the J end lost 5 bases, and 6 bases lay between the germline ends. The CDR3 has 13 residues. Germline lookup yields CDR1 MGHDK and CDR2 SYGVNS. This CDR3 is CASSELRDNEQFF. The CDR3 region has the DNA TGTGCCAGCAGTGAATTGCGGGACAATGAGCAGTTCTTC.

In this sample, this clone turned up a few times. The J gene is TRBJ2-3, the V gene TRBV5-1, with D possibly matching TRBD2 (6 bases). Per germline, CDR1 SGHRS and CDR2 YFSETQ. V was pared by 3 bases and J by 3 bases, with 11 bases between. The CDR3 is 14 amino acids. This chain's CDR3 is CASSYLGGTDTQYF. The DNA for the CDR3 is TGCGCCAGCAGCTACCTAGGAGGGACAGATACGCAGTATTTT.

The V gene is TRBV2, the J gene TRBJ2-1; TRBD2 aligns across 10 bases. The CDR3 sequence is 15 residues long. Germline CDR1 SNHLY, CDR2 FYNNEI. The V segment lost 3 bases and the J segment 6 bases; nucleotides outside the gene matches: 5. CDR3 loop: CASSELAGAVNEQFF. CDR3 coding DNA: TGTGCCAGCAGTGAGCTAGCGGGAGCGGTCAATGAGCAGTTCTTC.

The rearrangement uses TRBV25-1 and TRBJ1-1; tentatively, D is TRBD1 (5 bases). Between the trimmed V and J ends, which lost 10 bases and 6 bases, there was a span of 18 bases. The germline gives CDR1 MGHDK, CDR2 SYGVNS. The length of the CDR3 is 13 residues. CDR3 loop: CATKERGFAEAFF. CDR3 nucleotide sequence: TGTGCCACGAAAGAAAGGGGATTCGCTGAAGCTTTCTTT.

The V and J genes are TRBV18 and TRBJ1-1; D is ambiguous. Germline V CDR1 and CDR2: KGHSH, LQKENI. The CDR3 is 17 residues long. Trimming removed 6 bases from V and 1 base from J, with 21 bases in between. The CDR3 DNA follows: TGTGCCAGCTCTTCACAAGGGAGACGAGAGGGGAACACTGAAGCTTTCTTT. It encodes CASSSQGRREGNTEAFF. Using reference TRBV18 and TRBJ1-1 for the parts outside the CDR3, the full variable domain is NAGVMQNPRHLVRRRGQEARLRCSPMKGHSHVYWYRQLPEEGLKFMVYLQKENIIDESGMPKERFSAEFPKEGPSILRIQQVVRGDSAAYFCASSSQGRREGNTEAFFGQGTRLTVV.

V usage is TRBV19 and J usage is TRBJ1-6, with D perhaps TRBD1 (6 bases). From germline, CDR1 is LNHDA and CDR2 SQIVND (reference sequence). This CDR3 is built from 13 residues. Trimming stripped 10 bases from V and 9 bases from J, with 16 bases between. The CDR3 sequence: CAIRRGPGSPLHF. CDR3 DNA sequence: TGTGCCATTCGCAGGGGACCGGGTTCACCCCTCCACTTT.

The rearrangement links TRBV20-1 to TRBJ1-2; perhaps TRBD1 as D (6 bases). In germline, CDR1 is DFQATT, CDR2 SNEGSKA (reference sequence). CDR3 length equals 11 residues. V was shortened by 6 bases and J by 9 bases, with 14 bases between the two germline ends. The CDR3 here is CSAPYRASYTF. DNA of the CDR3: TGCAGTGCACCCTACAGGGCAAGCTACACCTTC.

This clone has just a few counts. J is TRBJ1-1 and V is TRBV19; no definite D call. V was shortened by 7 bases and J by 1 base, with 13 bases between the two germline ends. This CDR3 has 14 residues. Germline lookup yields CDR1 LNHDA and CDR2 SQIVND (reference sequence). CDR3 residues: CASNPQRSNTEAFF. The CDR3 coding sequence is TGTGCCAGTAATCCACAACGATCGAACACTGAAGCTTTCTTT.

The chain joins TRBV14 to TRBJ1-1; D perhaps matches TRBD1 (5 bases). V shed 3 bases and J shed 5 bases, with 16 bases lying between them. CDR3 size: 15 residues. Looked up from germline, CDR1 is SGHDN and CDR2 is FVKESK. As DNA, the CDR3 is TGTGCCAGCAGCCAGTACGGGGGGGTAGGGACTGAAGCTTTCTTT. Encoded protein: CASSQYGGVGTEAFF.

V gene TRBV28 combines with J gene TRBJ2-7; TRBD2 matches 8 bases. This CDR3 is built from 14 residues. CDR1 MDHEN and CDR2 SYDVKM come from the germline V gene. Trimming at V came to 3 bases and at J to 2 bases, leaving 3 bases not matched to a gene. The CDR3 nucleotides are TGTGCCAGCAGTTTGTCCGGGGGGGCCTACGAGCAGTACTTC. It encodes CASSLSGGAYEQYF.

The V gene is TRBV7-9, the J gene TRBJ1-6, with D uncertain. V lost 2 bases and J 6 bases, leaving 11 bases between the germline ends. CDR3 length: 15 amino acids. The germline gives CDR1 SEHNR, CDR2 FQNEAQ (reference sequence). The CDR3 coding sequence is TGTGCCAGCAGCTTACGGGGAAATCGTAATTCACCCCTCCACTTT. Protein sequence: CASSLRGNRNSPLHF.

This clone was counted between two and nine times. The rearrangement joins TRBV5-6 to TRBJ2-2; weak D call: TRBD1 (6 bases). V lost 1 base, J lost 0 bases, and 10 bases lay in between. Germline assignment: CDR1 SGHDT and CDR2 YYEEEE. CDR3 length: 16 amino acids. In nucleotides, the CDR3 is TGTGCCAGCAGCTTGTTAGGACAGACGAACACCGGGGAGCTGTTTTTT. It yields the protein CASSLLGQTNTGELFF.

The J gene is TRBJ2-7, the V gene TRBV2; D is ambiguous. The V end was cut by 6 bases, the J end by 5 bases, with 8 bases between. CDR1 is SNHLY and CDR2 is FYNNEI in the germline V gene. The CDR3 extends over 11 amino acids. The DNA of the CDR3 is TGTGCCAGCAGCCTCCAGGACGAGCAGTACTTC. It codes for CASSLQDEQYF.